This T cell receptor (beta chain) was found in a study of blood T cell repertoires in COVID-19. Whole-study context: PBMCs, B-cell-depleted T cells, or T cells provided the cDNA or gDNA that made up the material.

This clone was detected once. Original data processing: Estimation of nucleated cell counts was performed using reference gene primer amplification. Measured with immunoSEQ multiplex PCR; TCRdb has only the in-frame clones, and not every one. V and J calls and clone size follow that table, whereas D and trimming were derived from the DNA. The sample lists 130,000 to 150,000 clones; roughly 86% were seen once. From germline, CDR1 is MNHNS and CDR2 SASEGT. This CDR3 spans 14 amino acids. Trimming took 0 bases from V and 3 from J, leaving 9 bases between them. Sample: peripheral blood. The clonotype was recovered from a man aged 50 to 60 with active or convalescent COVID-19. V and J are TRBV6-1 and TRBJ2-7; a possible D gene is TRBD2 (5 bases). Here the CDR3 reads CASSEALVGYEQYF. CDR3 DNA sequence: TGTGCCAGCAGTGAAGCACTAGTAGGCTACGAGCAGTACTTC.